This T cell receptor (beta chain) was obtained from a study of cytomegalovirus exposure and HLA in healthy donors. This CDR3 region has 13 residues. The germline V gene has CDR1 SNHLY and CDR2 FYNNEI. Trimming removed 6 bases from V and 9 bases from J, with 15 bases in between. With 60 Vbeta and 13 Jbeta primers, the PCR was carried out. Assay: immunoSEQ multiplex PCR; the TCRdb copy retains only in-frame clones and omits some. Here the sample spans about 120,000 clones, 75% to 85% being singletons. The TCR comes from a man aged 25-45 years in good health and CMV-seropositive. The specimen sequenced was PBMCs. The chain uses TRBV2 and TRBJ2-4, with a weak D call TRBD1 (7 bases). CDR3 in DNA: TGTGCCAGCAGCACCGCCAGGGGGGTCATTCAGTACTTC. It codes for CASSTARGVIQYF.